A single sample gave rise to the 28 T cell receptor beta chains below, sequenced in a study of cytomegalovirus exposure and HLA in healthy donors (dated by TCRdb to 2016 to 2017). Library construction relied on the immunoSEQ multiplex PCR assay. For the multiplex PCR, a mixture combining 60 forward primers for TCR Vbeta segments and 13 reverse primers for TCR Jbeta segments was used. Held by TCRdb, this immuneACCESS table contains in-frame sequences only and omits some clones. Under half of the omission traces to an unresolved V gene where checked; the cause of the rest is unknown. The sample data list roughly 97,000 clones, and 9.5% to 13% of these were observed just once. The top ten hold 5.5% to 7.5% of the sample. The specimen sequenced was PBMCs. These receptor sequences come from a man aged 40-50 years in good health and CMV-seropositive.

The chain is built from TRBV30 and TRBJ1-2; tentatively, D is TRBD1 (5 bases). Germline V lookup: CDR1 GTSNPN, CDR2 SVGIG (reference sequence). This CDR3 spans 13 amino acids. V lost 0 bases and J lost 3, with 8 bases in between. CDR3 sequence (DNA): TGTGCCTGGAGTGTACGGGGGGACTATGGCTACACCTTC. Amino acids: CAWSVRGDYGYTF.

J is TRBJ1-5 and V is TRBV2; the match to TRBD1 covers 8 bases. V was pared by 8 bases and J by 2 bases, with 5 bases of the junction left unmatched. The CDR3 has 14 amino acids. Germline values: CDR1 SNHLY, CDR2 FYNNEI. CDR3 region: CASDRGRGNQPQHF. CDR3 in DNA: TGTGCCAGCGACAGGGGCAGGGGCAATCAGCCCCAGCATTTT.

Points on this clone: Its ends do not fully match the called genes, so a read error is possible. The same CDR3 can be traced to other DNA sequences in this sample. The V call is TRBV10-3, the J call TRBJ2-5; D is perhaps TRBD1 (6 bases). The CDR3 covers 15 residues. CDR1 ENHRY and CDR2 SYGVKD come from the germline V gene. This chain's CDR3 is CATGPGKGVDETQYF. For the CDR3, the DNA is TGTGCCACCGGGCCGGGAAAGGGGGTGGATGAGACGCAGTACTTC.

The sample holds a few counts of this clone. This chain joins TRBV7-2 and TRBJ2-7; 7 bases align to TRBD1. Germline V gene lookup returns CDR1 SGHTA and CDR2 FQGNSA. The CDR3 is made up of 13 amino acids. Losses at the gene ends were 5 bases for V and 5 bases for J; bases not matched to a gene: 6. The CDR3 nucleotides are TGTGCCAGCAGCCTCGACAGGGACGACGAGCAGTACTTC. This gives the protein CASSLDRDDEQYF.

This chain uses TRBV7-6 with TRBJ2-7; possibly TRBD1 for D (6 bases). The V end was cut by 3 bases, the J end by 4 bases, with 16 bases between. This CDR3 spans 15 amino acids. The germline V gene has CDR1 SGHVS and CDR2 FNYEAQ. The CDR3 coding sequence is TGTGCCAGCAGCTTTCAGACCGGGACAAGGTACGAGCAGTACTTC. It yields the protein CASSFQTGTRYEQYF.

There are a few counts of this clone. The chain couples TRBV4-1 to TRBJ1-2; D not resolved. V was trimmed by 1 base and J by 3 bases, leaving 12 bases between them. Germline lookup yields CDR1 MGHRA and CDR2 YSYEKL. The length of the CDR3 is 15 residues. CDR3 nucleotides: TGCGCCAGCAGCCAAGTTTGGGGAGTTGACTATGGCTACACCTTC. It specifies CASSQVWGVDYGYTF.

This clone has only a few counts. The chain carries TRBV28 and TRBJ2-7; the match to TRBD2 covers 9 bases. Germline V lookup: CDR1 MDHEN, CDR2 SYDVKM. The J segment lost 3 bases and the V segment lost 5 bases, leaving 11 bases of the junction unmatched. The CDR3 has 16 residues. The CDR3 DNA reads as TGTGCCAGCAGTCCGATTTTAGCGGGAGATGGCTACGAGCAGTACTTC. This sequence encodes CASSPILAGDGYEQYF.

The rearrangement uses TRBV7-9 and TRBJ2-1; 7 nucleotides align to TRBD2. V lost 4 bases, J lost 6 bases, and 9 bases stayed unmatched. From germline, CDR1 is SEHNR and CDR2 FQNEAQ (reference sequence). The CDR3 totals 15 residues. CDR3 amino acids: CASSSREFPSNEQFF. The DNA for the CDR3 is TGTGCCAGCAGCTCGCGGGAGTTCCCTAGCAATGAGCAGTTCTTC.

There are a few counts of this clone. The V gene is TRBV4-2, the J gene TRBJ2-3; 7 bases agree with TRBD2. The germline CDR1 and CDR2 sequences are LGHNA and YNFKEQ. The CDR3 sequence is 16 residues long. V lost 3 bases and J lost 3; bases outside the gene matches: 9. The CDR3 sequence: CASSHNPAGETDTQYF. CDR3 sequence (DNA): TGTGCCAGCAGCCATAACCCCGCGGGGGAAACAGATACGCAGTATTTT.

In this sample, this clone turned up a few times. This chain connects TRBV11-2 to TRBJ2-3; TRBD2 aligns across 8 bases. The ends lost 9 bases at V and 1 base at J; junction bases unmatched: 9. Germline values: CDR1 SGHAT, CDR2 FQNNGV. CDR3 length: 15 amino acids. The CDR3 spells CASSGEIYGTDTQYF. The DNA for the CDR3 is TGTGCCAGTAGCGGGGAGATCTATGGCACAGATACGCAGTATTTT.

In this sample, this clone turned up a few times. This chain connects TRBV4-3 to TRBJ2-2, with D unclear. The CDR3 has 13 residues. V lost 0 bases, J lost 7 bases, and 6 bases lay in between. Germline CDR1 is LGHNA and CDR2 is YSLEER. CDR3 amino acids: CASSQEADGELFF. DNA for the CDR3: TGCGCCAGCAGCCAAGAGGCAGACGGGGAGCTGTTTTTT.

The chain recombines TRBV6-5 with TRBJ1-5, with 7 nucleotides matching TRBD1. Per germline, CDR1 MNHEY and CDR2 SVGAGI. V lost 5 bases and J lost 2; bases outside the gene matches: 6. The CDR3 is 15 amino acids. The CDR3 DNA sequence: TGTGCCAGCAGTGCCACAGGGGTCGGCAATCAGCCCCAGCATTTT. This gives the protein CASSATGVGNQPQHF.

The chain has TRBV6-4 and TRBJ2-1; D remains unclear. There are 15 residues in the CDR3. CDR1 is MRHNA and CDR2 is SNTAGT in the germline V gene. V shed 2 bases and J shed 0 bases, with 8 bases lying between them. The chain's CDR3 is CASSDGGSSYNEQFF. The DNA for the CDR3 is TGTGCCAGCAGTGACGGTGGCAGCTCCTACAATGAGCAGTTCTTC.

This chain links TRBV7-9 with TRBJ2-6; D perhaps matches TRBD2 (5 bases). There are 13 residues in the CDR3. V dropped 6 bases and J dropped 4 bases, with 7 bases sitting between them. Looked up from germline, CDR1 is SEHNR and CDR2 is FQNEAQ (reference sequence). CDR3 coding DNA: TGTGCCAGCAGGGGAGCCGGGGCCAACGTCCTGACTTTC. Its translation: CASRGAGANVLTF. Full variable domain (outside the CDR3, taken from reference TRBV7-9 and TRBJ2-6): DTGVSQNPRHKITKRGQNVTFRCDPISEHNRLYWYRQTLGQGPEFLTYFQNEAQLEKSRLLSDRFSAERPKGSFSTLEIQRTEQGDSAMYLCASRGAGANVLTFGAGSRLTVL.

This clone was detected only a few times. The chain recombines TRBV6-5 with TRBJ1-1; the match to TRBD1 covers 7 bases. V was clipped by 2 bases and J by 7 bases; unmatched bases: 4. Germline CDR1 reads MNHEY; CDR2 reads SVGAGI. The CDR3 has 13 residues. CDR3 loop: CASSYMTGHEAFF. In DNA, the CDR3 is TGTGCCAGCAGTTACATGACAGGGCATGAAGCTTTCTTT.

There are many counts of this clone. J is TRBJ2-7 and V is TRBV2; D gene unclear. The germline gives CDR1 SNHLY, CDR2 FYNNEI. The CDR3 spans 13 residues. Trimming removed 10 bases at V and 0 bases at J, with 13 bases between. The CDR3 spells CATTRGYSYEQYF. CDR3 nucleotides: TGTGCCACAACCAGAGGATACTCCTACGAGCAGTACTTC.

The chain couples TRBV19 to TRBJ2-6, with D tentatively TRBD1 (6 bases). V was clipped by 7 bases and J by 1 base, with 20 bases between them. The CDR3 contains 18 residues. CDR1 is LNHDA and CDR2 is SQIVND in the germline V gene (reference sequence). The CDR3 region has the DNA TGTGCCAGTATATTTCGGGACAAGCTACCTTCTGGGGCCAACGTCCTGACTTTC. Amino acids: CASIFRDKLPSGANVLTF.

This clone has a handful of counts. The gene calls are TRBV27 and TRBJ2-7; D is perhaps TRBD1 (6 bases). The germline gives CDR1 MNHEY, CDR2 SMNVEV (reference sequence). V lost 3 bases, J lost 3 bases, and 12 bases lay in between. The CDR3 extends over 14 amino acids. This CDR3 is CASSFGQGFYEQYF. The CDR3 DNA reads as TGTGCCAGCAGTTTTGGCCAGGGGTTCTACGAGCAGTACTTC.

This clone was counted a few times. The V gene is TRBV9, the J gene TRBJ2-2; weak D call: TRBD1 (5 bases). This CDR3 is 16 amino acids long. CDR1 and CDR2 from the germline V gene are SGDLS and YYNGEE. The germline V and J ends were trimmed by 0 bases and 4 bases, with 13 bases remaining between them. The CDR3 DNA reads TGTGCCAGCAGCGTAGGGGTAGGGGTAGCCACCGGGGAGCTGTTTTTT. The encoded protein is CASSVGVGVATGELFF.

Only a few counts were recorded for this clone. The gene calls are TRBV29-1 and TRBJ2-3; D remains unclear. Germline values: CDR1 SQVTM, CDR2 ANQGSEA. The CDR3 runs 14 residues. The ends were cut back, 3 bases at V and 1 base at J, with 11 bases in the middle. CDR3 sequence (DNA): TGCAGCGTTGAGGCCAGGTGGGGCACAGATACGCAGTATTTT. Its translation is CSVEARWGTDTQYF.

The table lists this clone with a few counts. This rearrangement joins TRBV19 to TRBJ2-7, with D possibly TRBD1 on 6 matching bases. V gave up 4 bases and J gave up 5 bases, with 12 bases separating them. Germline CDR1 LNHDA, CDR2 SQIVND (reference sequence). The CDR3 runs 13 residues. The CDR3 bases are TGTGCCAGTAGTAGAACAGGGACGGACGAGCAGTACTTC. Protein: CASSRTGTDEQYF.

The chain combines TRBV4-3 with TRBJ2-5, with 10 bases aligning to TRBD2. The better agreement between TRBJ2-7 and the DNA end casts doubt on the J call. Germline CDR1 and CDR2: LGHNA and YSLEER. The CDR3 loop spans 13 amino acids. The CDR3 reads CASSPSGRSEQYF. The CDR3, as DNA: TGCGCCAGCAGCCCTAGCGGGAGAAGCGAGCAGTACTTC.

The chain is built from TRBV28 and TRBJ2-3, with 11 positions matching TRBD2. With 5 bases clipped from V and 0 bases from J, the junction kept 19 bases outside the gene matches. The CDR3 extends over 21 amino acids. CDR1 is MDHEN and CDR2 is SYDVKM in the germline V gene. The CDR3 loop reads CASSPSGWLAGGNPSTDTQYF. The CDR3 DNA reads as TGTGCCAGCAGTCCCTCGGGGTGGCTAGCGGGAGGAAACCCTAGCACAGATACGCAGTATTTT.

The chain couples TRBV5-6 to TRBJ2-7; D is perhaps TRBD1 (6 bases). The CDR3 has 12 amino acids. CDR1 and CDR2 (germline): SGHDT, YYEEEE. V was cut by 2 bases and J by 5 bases, with 8 bases left in between. DNA of the CDR3: TGTGCCAGCAGCTTCGGACAGAACGAGCAGTACTTC. This sequence encodes CASSFGQNEQYF.

The V call is TRBV28, the J call TRBJ1-1, with D possibly matching TRBD1 (5 bases). The length of the CDR3 is 15 residues. Germline CDR1 reads MDHEN; CDR2 reads SYDVKM. The V end was cut by 6 bases, the J end by 3 bases, with 17 bases between. This CDR3 is CASRPRRGRYTEAFF. The CDR3 DNA is TGTGCCAGCAGACCCCGGAGGGGCAGGTACACTGAAGCTTTCTTT.

Remarks on this clone: The CDR3 does not close with the conserved phenylalanine or tryptophan, likely indicating a read error. V gene TRBV25-1 combines with J gene TRBJ2-7; the match to TRBD2 covers 14 bases. The CDR3 extends over 18 amino acids. After removal of 7 bases from V and 4 bases from J, the junction contained 15 bases not matched to a gene. Germline V gene sequence: CDR1 MGHDK, CDR2 SYGVNS. The CDR3, as DNA: TGTGCCAGCACCCGACCTGGACTAGCGGGAGGAAAAACATACGAGCAGTACTTA. Translated: CASTRPGLAGGKTYEQYL.

The gene calls are TRBV19 and TRBJ2-2; D is tentatively TRBD1 or TRBD2 (5 bases each). V lost 10 bases and J 4 bases, leaving 10 bases between the germline ends. Germline V gene lookup returns CDR1 LNHDA and CDR2 SQIVND (reference sequence). This CDR3 comprises 12 residues. The CDR3 sequence: CAIRGATGELFF. CDR3 in DNA: TGTGCCATTAGAGGGGCCACCGGGGAGCTGTTTTTT.

This sequence joins TRBV28 and TRBJ2-2, with D unresolved. Germline CDR1 reads MDHEN; CDR2 reads SYDVKM. With 4 bases removed from V and 8 bases from J, the gap between germline ends came to 11 bases. The CDR3 length is 13 residues. DNA of the CDR3: TGTGCCAGCAGTTCAATAGCCTCGGGGGAGCTGTTTTTT. This gives the protein CASSSIASGELFF.